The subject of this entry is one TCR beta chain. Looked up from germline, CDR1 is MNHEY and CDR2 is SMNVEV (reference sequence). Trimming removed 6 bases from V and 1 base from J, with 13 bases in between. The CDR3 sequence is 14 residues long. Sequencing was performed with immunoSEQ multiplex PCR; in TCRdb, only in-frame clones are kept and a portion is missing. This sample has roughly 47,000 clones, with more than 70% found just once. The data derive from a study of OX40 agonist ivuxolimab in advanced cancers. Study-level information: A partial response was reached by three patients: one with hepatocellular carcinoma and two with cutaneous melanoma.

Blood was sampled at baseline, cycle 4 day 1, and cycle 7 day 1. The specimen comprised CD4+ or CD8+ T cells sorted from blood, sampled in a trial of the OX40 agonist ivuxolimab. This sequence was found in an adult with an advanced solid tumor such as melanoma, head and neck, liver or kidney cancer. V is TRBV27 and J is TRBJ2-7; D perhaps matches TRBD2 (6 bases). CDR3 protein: CASRGSGTSYEQYF. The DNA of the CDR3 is TGTGCCAGCAGAGGTTCCGGGACTTCCTACGAGCAGTACTTC.